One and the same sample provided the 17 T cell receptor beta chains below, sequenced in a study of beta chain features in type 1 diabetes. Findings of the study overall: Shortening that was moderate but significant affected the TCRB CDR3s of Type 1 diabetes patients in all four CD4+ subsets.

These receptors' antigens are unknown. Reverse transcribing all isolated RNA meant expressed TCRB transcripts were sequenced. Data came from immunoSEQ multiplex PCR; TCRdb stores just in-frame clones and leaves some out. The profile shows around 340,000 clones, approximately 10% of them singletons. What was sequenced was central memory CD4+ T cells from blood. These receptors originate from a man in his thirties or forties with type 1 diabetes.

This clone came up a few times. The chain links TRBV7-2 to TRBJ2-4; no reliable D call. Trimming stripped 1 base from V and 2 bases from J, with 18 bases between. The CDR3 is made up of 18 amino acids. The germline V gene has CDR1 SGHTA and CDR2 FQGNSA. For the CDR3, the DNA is TGTGCCAGCAGCTTAGAGGGTAGGAACAGCGTAACCAAAAACATTCAGTACTTC. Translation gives CASSLEGRNSVTKNIQYF.

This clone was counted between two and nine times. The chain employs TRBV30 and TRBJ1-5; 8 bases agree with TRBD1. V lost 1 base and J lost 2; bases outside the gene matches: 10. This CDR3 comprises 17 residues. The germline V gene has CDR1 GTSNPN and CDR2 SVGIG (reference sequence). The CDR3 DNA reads TGTGCCTGGAGTGGCCTTACATCGGACAGGGGCAATCAGCCCCAGCATTTT. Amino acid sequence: CAWSGLTSDRGNQPQHF. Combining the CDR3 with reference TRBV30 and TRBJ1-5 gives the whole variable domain SQTIHQWPATLVQPVGSPLSLECTVEGTSNPNLYWYRQAAGRGLQLLFYSVGIGQISSEVPQNLSASRPQDRQFILSSKKLLLSDSGFYLCAWSGLTSDRGNQPQHFGDGTRLSIL.

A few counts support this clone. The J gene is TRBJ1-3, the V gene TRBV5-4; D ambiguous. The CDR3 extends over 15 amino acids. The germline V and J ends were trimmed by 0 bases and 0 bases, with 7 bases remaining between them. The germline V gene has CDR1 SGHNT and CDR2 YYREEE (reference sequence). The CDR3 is CASSLGASSGNTIYF. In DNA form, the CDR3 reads TGTGCCAGCAGCTTGGGTGCCAGCTCTGGAAACACCATATATTTT.

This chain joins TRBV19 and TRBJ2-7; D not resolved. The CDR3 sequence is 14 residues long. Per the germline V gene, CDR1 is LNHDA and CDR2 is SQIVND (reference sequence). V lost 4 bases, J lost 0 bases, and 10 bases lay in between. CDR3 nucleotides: TGTGCCAGTAGTAGTCTCGGCCTCTCCTACGAGCAGTACTTC. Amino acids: CASSSLGLSYEQYF.

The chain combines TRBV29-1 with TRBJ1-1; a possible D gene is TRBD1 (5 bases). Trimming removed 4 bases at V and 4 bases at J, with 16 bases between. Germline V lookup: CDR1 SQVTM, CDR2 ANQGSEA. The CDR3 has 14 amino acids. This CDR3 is CSVGRGDGITEAFF. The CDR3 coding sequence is TGCAGCGTTGGCCGGGGGGACGGGATCACTGAAGCTTTCTTT.

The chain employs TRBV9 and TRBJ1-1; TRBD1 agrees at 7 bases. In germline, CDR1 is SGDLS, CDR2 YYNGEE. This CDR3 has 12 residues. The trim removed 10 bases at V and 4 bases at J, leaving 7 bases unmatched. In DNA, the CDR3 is TGTGCCTCCGACAGGGTAGGCACTGAAGCTTTCTTT. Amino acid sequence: CASDRVGTEAFF.

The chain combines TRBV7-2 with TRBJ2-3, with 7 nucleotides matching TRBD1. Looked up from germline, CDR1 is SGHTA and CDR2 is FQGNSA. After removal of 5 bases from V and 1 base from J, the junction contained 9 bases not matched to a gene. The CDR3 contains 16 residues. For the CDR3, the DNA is TGTGCCAGCAGCCCCAACAGGGGTGGGGGCACAGATACGCAGTATTTT. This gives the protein CASSPNRGGGTDTQYF.

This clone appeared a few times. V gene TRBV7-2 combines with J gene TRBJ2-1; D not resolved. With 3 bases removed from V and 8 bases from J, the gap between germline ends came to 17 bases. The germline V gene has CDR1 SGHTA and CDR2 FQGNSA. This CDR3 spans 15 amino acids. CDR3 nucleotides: TGTGCCAGCAGCTTGGGATTAGGCACGGTGGATGAGCAGTTCTTC. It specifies CASSLGLGTVDEQFF.

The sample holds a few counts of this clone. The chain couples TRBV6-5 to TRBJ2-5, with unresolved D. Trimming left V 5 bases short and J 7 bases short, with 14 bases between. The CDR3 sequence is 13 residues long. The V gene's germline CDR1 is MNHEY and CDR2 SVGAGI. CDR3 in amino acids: CASSPLTKGTQYF. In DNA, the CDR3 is TGTGCCAGCAGTCCACTAACGAAGGGGACCCAGTACTTC.

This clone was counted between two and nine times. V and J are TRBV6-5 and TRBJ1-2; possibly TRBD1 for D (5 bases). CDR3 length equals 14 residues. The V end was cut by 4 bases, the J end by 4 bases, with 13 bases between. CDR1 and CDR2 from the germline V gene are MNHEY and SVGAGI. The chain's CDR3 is CASSSVQGTYGYTF. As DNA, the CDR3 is TGTGCCAGCAGTTCCGTTCAGGGAACCTATGGCTACACCTTC.

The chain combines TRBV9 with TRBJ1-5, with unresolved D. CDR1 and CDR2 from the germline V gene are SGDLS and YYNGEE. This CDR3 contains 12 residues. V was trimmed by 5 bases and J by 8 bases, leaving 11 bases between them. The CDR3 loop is CASRVRNEPQHF. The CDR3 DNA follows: TGTGCCAGCAGGGTCCGAAATGAGCCCCAGCATTTT.

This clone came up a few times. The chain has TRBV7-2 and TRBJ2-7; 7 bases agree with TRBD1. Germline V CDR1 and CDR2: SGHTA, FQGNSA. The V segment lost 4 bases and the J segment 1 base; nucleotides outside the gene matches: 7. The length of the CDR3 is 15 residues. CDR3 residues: CASSSTATGSYEQYF. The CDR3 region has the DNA TGTGCCAGCAGCTCCACCGCGACAGGGTCCTACGAGCAGTACTTC.

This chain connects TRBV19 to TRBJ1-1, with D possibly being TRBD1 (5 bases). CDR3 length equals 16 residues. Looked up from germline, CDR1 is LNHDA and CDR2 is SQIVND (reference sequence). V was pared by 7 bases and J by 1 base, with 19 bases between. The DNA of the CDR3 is TGTGCCAGTAAGAAGAGGGAAGGACAAGGGAACACTGAAGCTTTCTTT. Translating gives CASKKREGQGNTEAFF.

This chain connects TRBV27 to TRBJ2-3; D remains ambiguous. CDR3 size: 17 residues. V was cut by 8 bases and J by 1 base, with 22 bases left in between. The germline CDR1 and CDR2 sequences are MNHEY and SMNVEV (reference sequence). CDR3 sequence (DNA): TGTGCCAGCCGTCTTCGTGGACCGAGCCAAGGCACAGATACGCAGTATTTT. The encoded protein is CASRLRGPSQGTDTQYF.

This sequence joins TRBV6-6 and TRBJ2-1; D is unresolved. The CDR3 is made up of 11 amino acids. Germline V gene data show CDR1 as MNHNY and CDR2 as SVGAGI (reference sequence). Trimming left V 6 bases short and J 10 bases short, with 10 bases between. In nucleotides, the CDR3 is TGTGCCAGCAGCCCTAACGTCGAGCAGTTCTTC. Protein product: CASSPNVEQFF.

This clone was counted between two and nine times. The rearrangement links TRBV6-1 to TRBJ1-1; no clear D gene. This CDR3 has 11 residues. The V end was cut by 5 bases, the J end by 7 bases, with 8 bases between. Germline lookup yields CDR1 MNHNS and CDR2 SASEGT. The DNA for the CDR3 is TGTGCCAGCAGTTTGGGCTTTGAAGCTTTCTTT. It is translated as CASSLGFEAFF.

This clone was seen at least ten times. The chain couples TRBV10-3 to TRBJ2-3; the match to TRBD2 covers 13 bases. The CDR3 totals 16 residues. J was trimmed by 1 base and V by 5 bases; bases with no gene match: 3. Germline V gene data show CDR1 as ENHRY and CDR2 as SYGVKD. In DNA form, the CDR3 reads TGTGCCATCAGTCCCGGGACTAGCGGGGGCACAGATACGCAGTATTTT. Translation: CAISPGTSGGTDTQYF.